This T cell receptor beta chain derives from a study of blood T cell repertoires in COVID-19. Study-wide background: PBMCs, B-cell-depleted T cells, or T cells provided the cDNA or gDNA that made up the material.

Original data processing: From reference gene primer amplification, estimates of nucleated cell counts were derived. Sequencing used immunoSEQ multiplex PCR; TCRdb keeps in-frame clones, though not all of them. V and J calls and clone size are copied from that table; D and trimming were computed from the DNA. There are about 170,000 clones in the sample; about 90% occur only once, and about 7% lies in the top ten. This CDR3 has 13 residues. Germline V lookup: CDR1 SGHNT, CDR2 YYREEE (reference sequence). V was clipped by 0 bases and J by 10 bases, with 8 bases between them. Enrollees, roughly 18 to 95 years old, lived in some 24 US areas. Membership in each cohort depended on participant-reported clinical history.

This chain links TRBV5-4 with TRBJ1-6; D ambiguous. The receptor was derived from a woman in her forties or fifties who had recovered from COVID-19. Material for sequencing was PBMCs or T cells enriched from blood (not recorded which). The CDR3 is CASSLEWESPLHF. In nucleotides, the CDR3 is TGTGCCAGCAGCTTGGAATGGGAGTCACCCCTCCACTTT.